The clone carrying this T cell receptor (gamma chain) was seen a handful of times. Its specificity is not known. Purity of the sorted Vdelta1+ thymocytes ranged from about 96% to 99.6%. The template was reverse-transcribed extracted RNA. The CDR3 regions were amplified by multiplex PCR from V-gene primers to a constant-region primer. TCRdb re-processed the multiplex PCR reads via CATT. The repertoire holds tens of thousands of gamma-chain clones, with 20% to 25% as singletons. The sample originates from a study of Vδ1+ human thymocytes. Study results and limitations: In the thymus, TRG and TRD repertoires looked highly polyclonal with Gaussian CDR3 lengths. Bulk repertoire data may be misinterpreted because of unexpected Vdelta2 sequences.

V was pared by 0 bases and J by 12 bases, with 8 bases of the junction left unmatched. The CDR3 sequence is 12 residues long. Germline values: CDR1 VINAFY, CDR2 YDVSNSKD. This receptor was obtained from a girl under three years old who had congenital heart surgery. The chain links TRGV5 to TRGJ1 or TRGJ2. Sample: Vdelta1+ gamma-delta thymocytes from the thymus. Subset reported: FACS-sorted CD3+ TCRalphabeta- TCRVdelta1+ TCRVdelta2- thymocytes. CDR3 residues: CATWDRQNRKLF. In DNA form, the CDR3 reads TGTGCCACCTGGGACAGGCAGAATCGGAAACTCTTT.